There are a few counts of the clone carrying this T cell receptor (beta chain). Its antigen is currently unknown. Germline V gene data show CDR1 as SGHRS and CDR2 as YFSETQ. CDR3 size: 15 residues. V shed 3 bases and J 4 bases; nucleotides not matched to a gene: 7. The sample belongs to a study of cytomegalovirus exposure and HLA in healthy donors. The overall study: The approximately 120 million unique TCR beta sequences, from roughly 170 million T cells, were found by an earlier analysis. Study-level points and caveats: A list of 150 to 200 TCR beta chains associated with cytomegalovirus was given. A missense variant in DCLRE1C was later tied to TCR beta V- and J-gene trimming.

Amplification used 60 Vbeta primers and 13 Jbeta primers. TCRdb's table, derived via immunoSEQ multiplex PCR, lists solely in-frame clones and lacks some. This table has roughly 170,000 clones, 84% appearing once. Donors were nominally healthy when sampled, though unrecorded immune exposures were likely. The chain links TRBV5-1 to TRBJ2-1, with 7 bases identical to TRBD2. Source material: PBMCs. This clonotype originated in a man aged 25-45 years in good health and CMV-seronegative. The CDR3 is CASSSRASGYNEQFF. The DNA of the CDR3 is TGCGCCAGCAGCTCTCGGGCTAGCGGTTACAATGAGCAGTTCTTC.